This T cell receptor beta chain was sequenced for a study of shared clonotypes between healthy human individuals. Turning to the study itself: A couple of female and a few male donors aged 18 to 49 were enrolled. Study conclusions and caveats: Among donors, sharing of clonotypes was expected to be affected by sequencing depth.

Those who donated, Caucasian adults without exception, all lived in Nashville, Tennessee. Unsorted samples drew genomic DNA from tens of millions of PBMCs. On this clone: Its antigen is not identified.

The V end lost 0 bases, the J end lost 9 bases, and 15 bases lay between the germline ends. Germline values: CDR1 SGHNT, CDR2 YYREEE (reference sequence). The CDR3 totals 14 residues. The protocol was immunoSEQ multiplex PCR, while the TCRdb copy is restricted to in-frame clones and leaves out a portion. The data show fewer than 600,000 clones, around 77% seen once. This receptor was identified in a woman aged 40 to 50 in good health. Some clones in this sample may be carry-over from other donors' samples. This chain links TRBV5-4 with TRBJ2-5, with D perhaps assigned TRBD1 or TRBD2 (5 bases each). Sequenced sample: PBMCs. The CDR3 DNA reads TGTGCCAGCAGCTTGGCCCGGGGCCAGGAGGCCCAGTACTTC. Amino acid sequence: CASSLARGQEAQYF.